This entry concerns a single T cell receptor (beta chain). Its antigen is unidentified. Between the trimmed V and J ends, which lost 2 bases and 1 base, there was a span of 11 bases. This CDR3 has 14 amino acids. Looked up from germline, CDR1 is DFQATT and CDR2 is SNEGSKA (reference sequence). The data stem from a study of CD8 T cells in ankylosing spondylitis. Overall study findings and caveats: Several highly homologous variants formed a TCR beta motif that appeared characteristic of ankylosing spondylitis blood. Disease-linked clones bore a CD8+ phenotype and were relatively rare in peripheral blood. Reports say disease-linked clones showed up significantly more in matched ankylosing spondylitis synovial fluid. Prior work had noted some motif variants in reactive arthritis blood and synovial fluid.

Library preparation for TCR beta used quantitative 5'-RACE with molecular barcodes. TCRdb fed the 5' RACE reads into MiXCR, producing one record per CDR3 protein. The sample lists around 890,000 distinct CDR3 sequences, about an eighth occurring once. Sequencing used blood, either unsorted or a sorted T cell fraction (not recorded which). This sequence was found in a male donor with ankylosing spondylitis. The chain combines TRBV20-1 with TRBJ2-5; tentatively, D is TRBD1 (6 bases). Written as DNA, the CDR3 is TGCAGTGCTAGACGGGGACACGCCCAAGAGACCCAGTACTTC. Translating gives CSARRGHAQETQYF.